This TCR beta chain was recorded in a study of control samples from healthy donors and cancer patients. Clones were read by immunoSEQ multiplex PCR, and TCRdb kept only the in-frame ones, dropping some. The table lists about 150,000 clones, about 93% of them singletons. The CDR3 contains 16 residues. J was trimmed by 6 bases and V by 3 bases; bases with no gene match: 11. Germline V gene data show CDR1 as LGHDT and CDR2 as YNNKEL (reference sequence). The sample was blood. The sequence was obtained from a man in his fifties in good health. The V and J genes are TRBV3-1 (or the pseudogene TRBV3-2) and TRBJ2-1, with 7 bases lining up with TRBD2. CDR3 DNA: TGTGCCAGCAGCCACTTTGCTAGCGGTAGGGCCAATGAGCAGTTCTTC. It yields the protein CASSHFASGRANEQFF.